This TCR beta chain was documented in a study of shared clonotypes between healthy human individuals. Deep-level settings were used for running the assay. Clones were sequenced by immunoSEQ multiplex PCR, and TCRdb holds only the in-frame ones, with some missing. The sample lists about 1.4 million clones; around 97% were seen once. Regarding this clone: Other DNA variants within this sample encode the same CDR3.

Memory CD4+ cells were the fraction left after CD45RA+ naive selection. V gave up 5 bases and J gave up 0 bases, with 8 bases separating them. Germline CDR1 reads SGHRS; CDR2 reads YFSETQ. The CDR3 extends over 13 amino acids. Material: naive CD4+ T cells sorted from blood. Subset here: CD45RA+ positively selected. This rearrangement joins TRBV5-1 to TRBJ2-5; D is undetermined. The sequence came from a man aged 25 to 45 in good health. In DNA, the CDR3 is TGCGCCAGCAGTTATGGGAACCAAGAGACCCAGTACTTC. It is translated as CASSYGNQETQYF.